This T cell receptor (beta chain) was recovered during a study of beta chain features in type 1 diabetes. Study-level points and caveats: In the patient group, naive, central memory and Treg TCRB repertoires seemed more alike than in the healthy donor group. More deletions and fewer insertions at VDJ junctions were found in patients with type 1 diabetes.

CD4+ naive, central memory, regulatory and stem cell-like memory subsets were isolated by sorting on CD45RO/CCR7/CD25/CD127/CD95/CD27. Of note for this clone: Antigen: not known.

Expressed TCRB transcripts got sequenced, as all isolated RNA was reverse transcribed. Naive, central memory and regulatory T cell samples averaged about 3.5 million reads. Here immunoSEQ multiplex PCR was the method, and the copy in TCRdb shows in-frame clones only, minus some. The data contain fewer than 250,000 clones, 14% of them singletons. V lost 5 bases, J lost 0 bases, and 10 bases lay in between. Germline lookup yields CDR1 SEHNR and CDR2 FQNEAQ (reference sequence). The CDR3 sequence is 15 residues long. The sequenced material came from naive CD4+ T cells from blood. This chain links TRBV7-9 with TRBJ1-4; D is uncertain. The sequence derives from a woman aged 40 to 50 in good health. CDR3 nucleotides: TGTGCCAGCAGCAGCAAGGGAGCAACTAATGAAAAACTGTTTTTT. It yields the protein CASSSKGATNEKLFF.